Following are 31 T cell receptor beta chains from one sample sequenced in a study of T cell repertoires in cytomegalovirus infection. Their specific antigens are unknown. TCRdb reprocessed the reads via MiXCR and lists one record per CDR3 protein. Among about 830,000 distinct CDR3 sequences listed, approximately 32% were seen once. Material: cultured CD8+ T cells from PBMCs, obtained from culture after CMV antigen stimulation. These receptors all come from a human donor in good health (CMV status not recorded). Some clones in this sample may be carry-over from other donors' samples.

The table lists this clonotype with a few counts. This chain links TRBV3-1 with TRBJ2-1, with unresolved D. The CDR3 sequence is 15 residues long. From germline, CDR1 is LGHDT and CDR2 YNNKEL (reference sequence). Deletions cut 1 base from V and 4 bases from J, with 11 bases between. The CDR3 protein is CASSQAQNGYNEQFF. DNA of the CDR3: TGTGCCAGCAGCCAAGCGCAGAACGGGTACAATGAGCAGTTCTTC.

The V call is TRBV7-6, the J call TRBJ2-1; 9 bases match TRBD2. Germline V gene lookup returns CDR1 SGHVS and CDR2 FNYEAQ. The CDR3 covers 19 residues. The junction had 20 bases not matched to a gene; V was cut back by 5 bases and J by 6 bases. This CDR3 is CASSLLDLPPGTSLNEQFF. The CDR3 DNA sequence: TGTGCCAGCAGCCTACTTGATCTCCCTCCCGGGACTAGCCTCAATGAGCAGTTCTTC.

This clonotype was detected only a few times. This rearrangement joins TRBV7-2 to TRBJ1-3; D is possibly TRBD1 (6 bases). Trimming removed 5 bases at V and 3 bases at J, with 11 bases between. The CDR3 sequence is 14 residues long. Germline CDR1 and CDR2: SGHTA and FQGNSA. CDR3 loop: CASSGTGLGNTIYF. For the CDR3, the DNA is TGTGCCAGCAGCGGAACAGGGCTTGGAAACACCATATATTTT.

The CDR3 nucleotides read TGTGCCAGCAGTGAGTCCACCACCGGCAATCAGCCCCAGCATTTT. Amino acid sequence: CASSESTTGNQPQHF. This chain uses TRBV2 with TRBJ1-5; D ambiguous. V was clipped by 3 bases and J by 2 bases, with 11 bases between them. The CDR3 covers 15 residues. Germline lookup yields CDR1 SNHLY and CDR2 FYNNEI.

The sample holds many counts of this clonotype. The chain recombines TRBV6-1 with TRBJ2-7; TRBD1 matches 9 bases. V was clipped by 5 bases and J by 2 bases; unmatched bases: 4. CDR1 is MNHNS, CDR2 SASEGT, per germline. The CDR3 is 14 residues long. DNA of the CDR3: TGTGCCAGCAGTCTGGACAGGGGAGCCTACGAGCAGTACTTC. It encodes CASSLDRGAYEQYF.

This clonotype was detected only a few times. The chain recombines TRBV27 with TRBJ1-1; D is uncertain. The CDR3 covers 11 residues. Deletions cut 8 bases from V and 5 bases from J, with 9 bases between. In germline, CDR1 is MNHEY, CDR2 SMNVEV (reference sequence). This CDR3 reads CASFRGTEAFF. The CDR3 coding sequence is TGTGCCAGCTTTCGGGGAACTGAAGCTTTCTTT.

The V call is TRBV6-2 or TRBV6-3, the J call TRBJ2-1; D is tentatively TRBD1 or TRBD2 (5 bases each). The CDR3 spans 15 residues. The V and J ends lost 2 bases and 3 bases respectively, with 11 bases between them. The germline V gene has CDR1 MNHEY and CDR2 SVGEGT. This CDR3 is CASSYRGGRYNEQFF. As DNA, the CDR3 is TGTGCCAGCAGTTACCGGGGCGGACGCTACAATGAGCAGTTCTTC.

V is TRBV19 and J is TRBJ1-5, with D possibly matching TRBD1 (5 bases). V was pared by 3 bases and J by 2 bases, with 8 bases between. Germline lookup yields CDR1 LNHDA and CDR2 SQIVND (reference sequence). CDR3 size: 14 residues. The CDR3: CASSMGRGNQPQHF. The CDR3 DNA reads TGTGCCAGTAGTATGGGGCGCGGCAATCAGCCCCAGCATTTT.

The CDR3 loop reads CASSDSWTGLYEQYF. In DNA, the CDR3 is TGTGCCAGCAGTGACTCTTGGACAGGTTTATACGAGCAGTACTTC. The genes are TRBV6-1 and TRBJ2-7; TRBD1 matches 7 bases. The length of the CDR3 is 15 residues. CDR1 and CDR2 (germline): MNHNS, SASEGT. Trimming at V came to 3 bases and at J to 4 bases, leaving 9 bases not matched to a gene.

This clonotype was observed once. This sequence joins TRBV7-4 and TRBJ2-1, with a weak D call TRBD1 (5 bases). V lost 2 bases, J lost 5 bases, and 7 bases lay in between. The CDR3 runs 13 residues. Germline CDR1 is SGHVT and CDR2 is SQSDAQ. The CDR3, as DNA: TGTGCCAGCAGCTTATGGACAAACAATGAGCAGTTCTTC. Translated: CASSLWTNNEQFF.

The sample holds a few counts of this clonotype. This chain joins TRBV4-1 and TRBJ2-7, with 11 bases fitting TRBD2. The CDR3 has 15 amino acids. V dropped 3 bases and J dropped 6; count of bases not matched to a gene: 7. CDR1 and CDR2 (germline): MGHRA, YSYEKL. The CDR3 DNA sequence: TGCGCCAGCAGCCACCGACTAGCGGGGACTCGCGAGCAGTACTTC. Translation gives CASSHRLAGTREQYF.

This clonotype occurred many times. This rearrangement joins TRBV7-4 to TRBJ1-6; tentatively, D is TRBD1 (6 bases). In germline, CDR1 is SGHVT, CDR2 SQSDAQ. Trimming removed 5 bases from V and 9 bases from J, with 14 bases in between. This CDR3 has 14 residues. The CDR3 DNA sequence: TGTGCCAGCAGCGTGCCAGGGGTGGCTTCACCCCTCCACTTT. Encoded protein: CASSVPGVASPLHF.

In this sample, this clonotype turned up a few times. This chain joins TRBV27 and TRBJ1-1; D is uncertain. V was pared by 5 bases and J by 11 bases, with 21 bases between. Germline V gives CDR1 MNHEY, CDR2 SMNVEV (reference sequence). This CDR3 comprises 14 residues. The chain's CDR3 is CASSPGRSDVRAFF. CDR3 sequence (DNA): TGTGCCAGCAGTCCAGGACGCTCAGATGTCCGGGCTTTCTTT.

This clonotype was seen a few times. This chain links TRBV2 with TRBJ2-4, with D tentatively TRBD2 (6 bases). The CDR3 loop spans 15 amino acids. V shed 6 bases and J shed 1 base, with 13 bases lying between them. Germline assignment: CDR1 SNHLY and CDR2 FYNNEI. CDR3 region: CASRSDYAAKNIQYF. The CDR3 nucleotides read TGTGCCAGCAGGTCGGACTATGCGGCCAAAAACATTCAGTACTTC. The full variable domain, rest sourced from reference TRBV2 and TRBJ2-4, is EPEVTQTPSHQVTQMGQEVILRCVPISNHLYFYWYRQILGQKVEFLVSFYNNEISEKSEIFDDQFSVERPDGSNFTLKIRSTKLEDSAMYFCASRSDYAAKNIQYFGAGTRLSVL.

CDR3 bases: TGTGCCAGCAGCTTGGGACAGTACTCCTACAATGAGCAGTTCTTC. As protein: CASSLGQYSYNEQFF. The genes are TRBV5-8 and TRBJ2-1, with D tentatively TRBD1 (5 bases). Germline loops: CDR1 SGHTS, CDR2 YDEGEE. The ends were cut back, 0 bases at V and 0 bases at J, with 7 bases in the middle. The CDR3 is 15 residues long.

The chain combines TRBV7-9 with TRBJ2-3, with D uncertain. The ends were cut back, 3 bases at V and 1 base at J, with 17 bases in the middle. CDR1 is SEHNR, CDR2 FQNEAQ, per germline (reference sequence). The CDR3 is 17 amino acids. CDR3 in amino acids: CASSFPRTLTRTDTQYF. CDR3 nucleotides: TGTGCCAGCAGCTTCCCCCGGACCTTAACCCGCACAGATACGCAGTATTTT.

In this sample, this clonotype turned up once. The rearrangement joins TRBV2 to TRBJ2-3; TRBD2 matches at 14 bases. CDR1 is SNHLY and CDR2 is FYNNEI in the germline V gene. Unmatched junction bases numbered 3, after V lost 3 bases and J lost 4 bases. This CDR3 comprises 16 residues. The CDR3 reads CASSDPGLAGADTQYF. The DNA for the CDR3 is TGTGCCAGCAGTGACCCGGGACTAGCGGGAGCAGATACGCAGTATTTT. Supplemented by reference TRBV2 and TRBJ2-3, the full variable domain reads EPEVTQTPSHQVTQMGQEVILRCVPISNHLYFYWYRQILGQKVEFLVSFYNNEISEKSEIFDDQFSVERPDGSNFTLKIRSTKLEDSAMYFCASSDPGLAGADTQYFGPGTRLTVL.

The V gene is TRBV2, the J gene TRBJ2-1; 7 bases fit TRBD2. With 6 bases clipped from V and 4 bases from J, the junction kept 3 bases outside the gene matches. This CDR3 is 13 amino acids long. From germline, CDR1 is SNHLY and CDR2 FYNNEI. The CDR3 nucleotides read TGTGCCAGCAGGCGGGGGAAATACAATGAGCAGTTCTTC. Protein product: CASRRGKYNEQFF.

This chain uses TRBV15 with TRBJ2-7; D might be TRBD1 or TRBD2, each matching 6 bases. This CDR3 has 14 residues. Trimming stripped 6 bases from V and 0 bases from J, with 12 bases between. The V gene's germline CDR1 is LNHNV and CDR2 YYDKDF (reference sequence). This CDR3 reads CATSEGEASYEQYF. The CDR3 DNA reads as TGTGCCACCAGTGAGGGGGAGGCCTCCTACGAGCAGTACTTC.

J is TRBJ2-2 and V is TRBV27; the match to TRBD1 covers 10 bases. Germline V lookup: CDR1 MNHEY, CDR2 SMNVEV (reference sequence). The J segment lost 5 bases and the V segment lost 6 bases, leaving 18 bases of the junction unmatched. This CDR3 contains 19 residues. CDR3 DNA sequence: TGTGCCAGCAGATCCGCCGGGACAGGGGAACGGTTTTATACCGGGGAGCTGTTTTTT. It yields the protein CASRSAGTGERFYTGELFF.

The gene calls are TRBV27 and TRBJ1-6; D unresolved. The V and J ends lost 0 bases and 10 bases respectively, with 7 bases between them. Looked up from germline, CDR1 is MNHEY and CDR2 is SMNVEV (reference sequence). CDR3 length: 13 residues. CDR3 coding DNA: TGTGCCAGCAGTTTATCTATGGGCTCACCCCTCCACTTT. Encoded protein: CASSLSMGSPLHF.

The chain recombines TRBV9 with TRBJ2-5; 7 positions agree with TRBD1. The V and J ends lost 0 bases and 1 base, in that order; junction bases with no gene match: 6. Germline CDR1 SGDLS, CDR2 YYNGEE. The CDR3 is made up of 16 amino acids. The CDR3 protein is CASSVGGGAGQETQYF. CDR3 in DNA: TGTGCCAGCAGCGTAGGAGGGGGCGCGGGCCAAGAGACCCAGTACTTC.

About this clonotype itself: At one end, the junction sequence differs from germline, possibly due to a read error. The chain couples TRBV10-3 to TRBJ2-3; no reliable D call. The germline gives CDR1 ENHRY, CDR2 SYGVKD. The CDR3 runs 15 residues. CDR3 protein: CTISESGPSTDTQYF. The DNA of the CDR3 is TGTACCATCAGTGAGTCGGGTCCGAGCACAGATACGCAGTATTTT.

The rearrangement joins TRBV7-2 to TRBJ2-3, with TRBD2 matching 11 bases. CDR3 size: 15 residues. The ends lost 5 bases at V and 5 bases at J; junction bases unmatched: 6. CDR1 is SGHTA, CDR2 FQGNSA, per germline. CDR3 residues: CASSLLAGGLDTQYF. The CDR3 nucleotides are TGTGCCAGCAGCCTCCTAGCGGGGGGTTTAGATACGCAGTATTTT.

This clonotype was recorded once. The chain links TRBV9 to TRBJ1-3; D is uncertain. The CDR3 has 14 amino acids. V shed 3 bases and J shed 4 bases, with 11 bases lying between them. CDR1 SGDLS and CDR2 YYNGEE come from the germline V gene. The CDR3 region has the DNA TGTGCCAGCAGCGGACACCAGGACGGAAACACCATATATTTT. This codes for CASSGHQDGNTIYF.

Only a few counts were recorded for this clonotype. The CDR3 DNA sequence: TGTGCCAGCAGCTTCCGCCTGCGGGGAAACACCATATATTTT. This sequence encodes CASSFRLRGNTIYF. V is TRBV13 and J is TRBJ1-3; D uncertain. This CDR3 is built from 14 residues. Germline V gene lookup returns CDR1 PRHDT and CDR2 FYEKMQ (reference sequence). V was shortened by 3 bases and J by 4 bases, with 10 bases between the two germline ends.

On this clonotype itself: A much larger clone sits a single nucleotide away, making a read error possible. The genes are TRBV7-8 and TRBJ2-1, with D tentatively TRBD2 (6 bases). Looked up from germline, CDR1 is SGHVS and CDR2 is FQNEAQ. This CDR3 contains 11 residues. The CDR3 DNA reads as TGTACCAGCAGCTTAGCGGAGGGAGAGTTCTTC. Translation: CTSSLAEGEFF.

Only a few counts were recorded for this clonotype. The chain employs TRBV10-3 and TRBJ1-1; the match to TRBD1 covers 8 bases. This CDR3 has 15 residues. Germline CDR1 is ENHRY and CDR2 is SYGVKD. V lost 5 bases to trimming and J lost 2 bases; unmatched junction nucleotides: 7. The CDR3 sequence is CAISLGQGLNTEAFF. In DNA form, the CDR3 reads TGTGCCATCAGTCTCGGACAGGGCCTTAACACTGAAGCTTTCTTT.

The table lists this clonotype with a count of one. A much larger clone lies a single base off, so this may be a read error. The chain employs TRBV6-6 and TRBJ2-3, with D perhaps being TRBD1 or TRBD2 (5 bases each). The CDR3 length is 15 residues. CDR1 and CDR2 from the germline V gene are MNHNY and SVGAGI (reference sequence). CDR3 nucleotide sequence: TGTGCCAGCAGTCCAAGGGGAGCTTCCACAGATACGCTGTATTTT. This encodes CASSPRGASTDTLYF.

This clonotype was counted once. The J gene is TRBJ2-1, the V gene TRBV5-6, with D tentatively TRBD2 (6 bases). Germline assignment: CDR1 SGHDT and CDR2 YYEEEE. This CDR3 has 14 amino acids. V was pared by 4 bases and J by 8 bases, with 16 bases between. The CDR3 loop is CASSHDGGAHEQFF. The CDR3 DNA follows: TGTGCCAGCAGCCACGACGGGGGAGCACATGAGCAGTTCTTC.

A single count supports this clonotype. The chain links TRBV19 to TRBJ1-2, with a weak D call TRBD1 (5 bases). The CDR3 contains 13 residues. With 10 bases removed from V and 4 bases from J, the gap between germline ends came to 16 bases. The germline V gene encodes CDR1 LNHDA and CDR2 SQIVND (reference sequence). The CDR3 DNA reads TGTGCCACAACGGGGCAGGGTCTCTATGGCTACACCTTC. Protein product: CATTGQGLYGYTF.